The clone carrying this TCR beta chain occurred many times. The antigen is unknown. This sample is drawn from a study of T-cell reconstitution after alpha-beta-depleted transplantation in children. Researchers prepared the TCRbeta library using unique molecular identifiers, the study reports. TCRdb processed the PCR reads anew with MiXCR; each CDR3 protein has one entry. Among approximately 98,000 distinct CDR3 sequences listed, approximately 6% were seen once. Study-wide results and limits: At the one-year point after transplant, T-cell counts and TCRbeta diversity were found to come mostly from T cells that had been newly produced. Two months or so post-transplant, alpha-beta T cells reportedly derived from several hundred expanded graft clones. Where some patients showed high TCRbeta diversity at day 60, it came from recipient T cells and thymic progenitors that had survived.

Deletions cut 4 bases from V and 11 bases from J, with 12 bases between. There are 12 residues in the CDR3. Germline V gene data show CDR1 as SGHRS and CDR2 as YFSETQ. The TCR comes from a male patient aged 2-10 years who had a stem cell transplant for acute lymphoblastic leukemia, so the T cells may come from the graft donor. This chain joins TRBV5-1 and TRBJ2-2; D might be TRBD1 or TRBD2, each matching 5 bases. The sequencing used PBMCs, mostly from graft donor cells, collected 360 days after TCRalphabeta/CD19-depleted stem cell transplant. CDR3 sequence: CASSPGTRELFF. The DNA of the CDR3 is TGCGCCAGCAGCCCCGGGACGAGAGAGCTGTTTTTT.